This entry is about one TCR beta chain. Its antigen is as yet unknown. This specimen comes from a study of T cells in localized non-small cell lung cancer. In germline, CDR1 is SQVTM, CDR2 ANQGSEA. This CDR3 is 16 amino acids long. Germline trimming cut 0 bases from V and 1 base from J; bases unmatched to any gene: 7. Sequencing used immunoSEQ multiplex PCR; TCRdb keeps in-frame clones, though not all of them. Seen here are 25,000 to 35,000 clones, around four fifths observed once, and the top ten hold about 15%. Study results and limitations: Among the top 100 tumor clones, a median around 57 appeared in adjacent lung.

The material sequenced was peripheral blood, taken before any cancer treatment. The V gene is TRBV29-1, the J gene TRBJ1-1, with 8 bases aligning to TRBD1. The receptor's source is a male donor aged 60 or older with stage III squamous cell lung carcinoma. The CDR3 loop is CSVEDPAGGENTEAFF. CDR3 DNA sequence: TGCAGCGTTGAAGATCCGGCAGGGGGCGAGAACACTGAAGCTTTCTTT. The complete variable domain, with remaining parts taken from reference TRBV29-1 and TRBJ1-1, reads SAVISQKPSRDICQRGTSLTIQCQVDSQVTMMFWYRQQPGQSLTLIATANQGSEATYESGFVIDKFPISRPNLTFSTLTVSNMSPEDSSIYLCSVEDPAGGENTEAFFGQGTRLTVV.